This TCR beta chain was captured by sequencing in a study of T cells in Graves' hyperthyroidism and ophthalmopathy. This clonotype was picked up many times. The CDR3 spans 13 residues. Germline lookup yields CDR1 LNHNV and CDR2 YYDKDF (reference sequence). V dropped 0 bases and J dropped 8 bases, with 10 bases sitting between them. Regions amplified from RNA transcripts were the TCR beta CDR3 regions. The HTBI primer set served for first-round RT-PCR of the TCR CDR3. One entry per CDR3 protein results from TCRdb running MiXCR on the multiplex PCR reads. The sample lists about 840,000 distinct CDR3 sequences, roughly 37% occurring once.

V is TRBV15 and J is TRBJ1-1; possible D gene TRBD1, 5 bases. Sample: blood. This sequence originates from a young man with Graves' hyperthyroidism. The CDR3, as DNA: TGTGCCACCAGCAGAGACCGGCAGGGAGAAGCTTTCTTT. It is translated as CATSRDRQGEAFF.